Presented here are 19 T cell receptor beta chains from one specimen sequenced in a study of control samples from healthy donors and cancer patients. The method was immunoSEQ multiplex PCR; TCRdb's version includes in-frame clones alone and lacks a portion of them. The table records some 110,000 clones, about 88% of them present only once. Sequenced: blood. The receptor source for this set is a woman between 65 and 79 years old in good health.

This chain links TRBV7-2 with TRBJ2-2; no clear D gene. V shed 5 bases and J shed 6 bases, with 10 bases lying between them. The CDR3 length is 13 residues. Germline values: CDR1 SGHTA, CDR2 FQGNSA. In DNA, the CDR3 is TGTGCCAGCAGCGCGCAGGTACCCGGGGAGCTGTTTTTT. It specifies CASSAQVPGELFF.

This clone was detected only once. A junction boundary mismatches the germline segment, possibly from a read error. The rearrangement joins TRBV2 to TRBJ2-6, with a possible D match to TRBD2 (6 bases). Germline CDR1 reads SNHLY; CDR2 reads FYNNEI. The CDR3 loop spans 15 amino acids. Here the CDR3 DNA reads TGTGTCAGCACCGGGAGCCGCTCTGGGGCCAACGTCCTGACTTTC. This translates into CVSTGSRSGANVLTF.

The chain carries TRBV6-5 and TRBJ2-7; 7 bases map to TRBD1. Germline lookup yields CDR1 MNHEY and CDR2 SVGAGI. V gave up 0 bases and J gave up 9 bases; unmatched junction bases: 8. CDR3 size: 14 residues. The CDR3 protein is CASSYSSRQGGQYF. DNA of the CDR3: TGTGCCAGCAGTTACTCGAGTCGACAGGGCGGGCAGTACTTC.

The V gene is TRBV19, the J gene TRBJ1-3; tentatively, D is TRBD1 (5 bases). The CDR3 spans 15 residues. Germline lookup yields CDR1 LNHDA and CDR2 SQIVND (reference sequence). Deletions cut 7 bases from V and 0 bases from J, with 13 bases between. The CDR3 DNA reads as TGTGCCAGTACCCGACAGCTTCTCTCTGGAAACACCATATATTTT. Protein product: CASTRQLLSGNTIYF.

The chain is built from TRBV11-2 and TRBJ1-4; TRBD1 is a possible D gene (6 bases). The CDR3 extends over 15 amino acids. Germline CDR1 SGHAT, CDR2 FQNNGV. V was pared by 0 bases and J by 8 bases, with 13 bases between. The chain's CDR3 is CASSLDMGAEEKLFF. In nucleotides, the CDR3 is TGTGCCAGCAGCTTAGATATGGGGGCAGAAGAAAAACTGTTTTTT.

This chain joins TRBV5-1 and TRBJ2-5; 8 bases are a match to TRBD2. V gave up 0 bases and J gave up 5 bases; unmatched junction bases: 12. This CDR3 region has 17 residues. From germline, CDR1 is SGHRS and CDR2 YFSETQ. The CDR3 nucleotides read TGCGCCAGCAGCTTGGATCTTGGTAGCGGGGCTTTGGAGACCCAGTACTTC. It translates to CASSLDLGSGALETQYF. The whole variable domain, filled in from reference TRBV5-1 and TRBJ2-5, reads KAGVTQTPRYLIKTRGQQVTLSCSPISGHRSVSWYQQTPGQGLQFLFEYFSETQRNKGNFPGRFSGRQFSNSRSEMNVSTLELGDSALYLCASSLDLGSGALETQYFGPGTRLLVL.

This sequence joins TRBV6-6 and TRBJ2-5, with TRBD2 identical over 8 bases. This CDR3 is built from 15 residues. The V segment lost 5 bases and the J segment 5 bases; nucleotides outside the gene matches: 10. CDR1 MNHNY and CDR2 SVGAGI come from the germline V gene (reference sequence). The chain's CDR3 is CASSKVNGGAETQYF. CDR3 nucleotides: TGTGCCAGCAGTAAGGTGAACGGGGGGGCGGAGACCCAGTACTTC.

This clone has a single count. The rearrangement joins TRBV7-9 to TRBJ1-1; D unresolved. Germline CDR1 reads SEHNR; CDR2 reads FQNEAQ (reference sequence). V was pared by 5 bases and J by 0 bases, with 10 bases between. The CDR3 length is 14 residues. CDR3 region: CASSGRPMNTEAFF. For the CDR3, the DNA is TGTGCCAGCAGCGGTCGACCGATGAACACTGAAGCTTTCTTT.

This chain links TRBV12-3 or TRBV12-4 with TRBJ1-2, with D maybe TRBD1 (5 bases). Trimming stripped 1 base from V and 8 bases from J, with 8 bases between. The CDR3 has 12 residues. CDR3 loop: CASSLEGAGYTF. CDR3 DNA: TGTGCCAGCAGTTTAGAAGGGGCGGGCTACACCTTC.

The chain employs TRBV5-4 and TRBJ2-5; perhaps TRBD2 as D (7 bases). The V gene's germline CDR1 is SGHNT and CDR2 YYREEE (reference sequence). There are 14 residues in the CDR3. Trimming left V 5 bases short and J 2 bases short, with 13 bases between. The CDR3 is CASSSRGGQETQYF. The DNA for the CDR3 is TGTGCCAGCAGTTCGAGGGGGGGACAAGAGACCCAGTACTTC.

The rearrangement uses TRBV6-6 and TRBJ1-2; 8 nucleotides agree with TRBD1. Germline lookup yields CDR1 MNHNY and CDR2 SVGAGI (reference sequence). After removal of 5 bases from V and 4 bases from J, the junction contained 12 bases not matched to a gene. There are 16 residues in the CDR3. The CDR3 DNA sequence: TGTGCCAGCAGTCTCCGGACAGGGCTCGAGGTCTATGGCTACACCTTC. Amino acids: CASSLRTGLEVYGYTF.

V gene TRBV5-4 combines with J gene TRBJ2-1; TRBD2 matches 8 bases. Germline loops: CDR1 SGHNT, CDR2 YYREEE (reference sequence). The CDR3 is 16 residues long. After removal of 0 bases from V and 0 bases from J, the junction contained 2 bases not matched to a gene. The CDR3 bases are TGTGCCAGCAGCTTGGGAGCGGGGGCCTCCTACAATGAGCAGTTCTTC. Translated, it gives CASSLGAGASYNEQFF.

CDR3 DNA: TGTGCCAGCTCACCAGCCGGACAGTATGGCTACACCTTC. Translation: CASSPAGQYGYTF. The gene calls are TRBV18 and TRBJ1-2; D is possibly TRBD1 (6 bases). V gave up 2 bases and J gave up 5 bases, with 9 bases separating them. The CDR3 has 13 amino acids. The germline gives CDR1 KGHSH, CDR2 LQKENI. Combining the CDR3 with reference TRBV18 and TRBJ1-2 gives the whole variable domain NAGVMQNPRHLVRRRGQEARLRCSPMKGHSHVYWYRQLPEEGLKFMVYLQKENIIDESGMPKERFSAEFPKEGPSILRIQQVVRGDSAAYFCASSPAGQYGYTFGSGTRLTVV.

The sample holds one count of this clone. The chain has TRBV3-1 (or the pseudogene TRBV3-2) and TRBJ1-6; D is unclear. This CDR3 spans 19 amino acids. The V gene lost 5 bases and the J gene lost 0 bases, with 20 bases spanning the gap. Germline CDR1 and CDR2: LGHDT and YNNKEL (reference sequence). CDR3 residues: CASSSSSGEGISYNSPLHF. In DNA, the CDR3 is TGTGCCAGCAGCTCCTCCAGTGGGGAAGGAATCTCCTATAATTCACCCCTCCACTTT.

The V and J genes are TRBV6-2 or TRBV6-3 and TRBJ1-1; maybe TRBD1 (5 bases). The CDR3 runs 14 residues. Germline V CDR1 and CDR2: MNHEY, SVGEGT. V was trimmed by 7 bases and J by 4 bases, leaving 16 bases between them. For the CDR3, the DNA is TGTGCCAGCACTCACTCGGGGGGAGGCACTGAAGCTTTCTTT. Protein product: CASTHSGGGTEAFF.

The chain is built from TRBV5-1 and TRBJ2-5; 8 bases fit TRBD1. Germline V gene sequence: CDR1 SGHRS, CDR2 YFSETQ. The CDR3 totals 16 residues. V lost 0 bases to trimming and J lost 4 bases; unmatched junction nucleotides: 8. The CDR3 region is CASSLGGRGRSETQYF. The CDR3, as DNA: TGCGCCAGCAGCTTGGGAGGCAGGGGGCGATCAGAGACCCAGTACTTC.

The chain combines TRBV14 with TRBJ2-2, with D unclear. The CDR3 covers 14 residues. Germline-derived CDR1 and CDR2 are SGHDN and FVKESK. Trimming removed 4 bases at V and 5 bases at J, with 11 bases between. CDR3 protein: CASSRQLGTGELFF. CDR3 DNA sequence: TGTGCCAGCAGCCGACAACTGGGGACCGGGGAGCTGTTTTTT.

A word on this clone: Compared with germline, one end of the junction differs, possibly owing to a read error. The chain couples TRBV6-5 to TRBJ2-1, with TRBD2 matching 8 bases. The germline gives CDR1 MNHEY, CDR2 SVGAGI. The CDR3 has 14 amino acids. CDR3 region: CASSSRGAYDEQFF. CDR3 nucleotide sequence: TGTGCCAGCAGTTCGCGGGGGGCCTACGATGAGCAGTTCTTC.

This clone showed up just once. This sample also contains other DNA sequences that code for the same CDR3. The J gene is TRBJ1-1, the V gene TRBV5-1; D unresolved. Looked up from germline, CDR1 is SGHRS and CDR2 is YFSETQ. The CDR3 spans 13 residues. Trimming took 2 bases from V and 2 from J, leaving 7 bases between them. In nucleotides, the CDR3 is TGCGCCAGCAGCTTTGGCGGCAACACTGAAGCTTTCTTT. This translates into CASSFGGNTEAFF.